The 10 T cell receptor beta chains below all came from one sample that was sequenced in a study of identifying expanded T cells in peripheral blood (dated by TCRdb to between 2018 and 2021). Library creation used the immunoSEQ multiplex PCR assay. In TCRdb, the immuneACCESS table is reduced to in-frame sequences with V and J assigned. These tables do not hold every clone; where another copy was compared, an unresolved V gene accounts for under half, and the others remain unexplained. In all, the sample holds tens of thousands of clones, and about 88% of those were seen once. In total, the top ten clones hold roughly 19% of the sample. The material sequenced was blood. The receptors shown here come from a person aged 18 to 69 in good health.

The rearrangement uses TRBV7-7 and TRBJ2-7; maybe TRBD1 (5 bases). Germline values: CDR1 SSHAT, CDR2 FNYEAQ (reference sequence). V shed 5 bases and J shed 5 bases, with 13 bases lying between them. This CDR3 region has 13 residues. The CDR3 loop reads CASSAGFMNEQYF. The CDR3 DNA sequence: TGTGCCAGCAGCGCAGGGTTCATGAACGAGCAGTACTTC.

This clone was recorded a few times. The chain uses TRBV4-2 and TRBJ2-3; TRBD2 matches at 11 bases. The CDR3 totals 16 residues. CDR1 and CDR2 (germline): LGHNA, YNFKEQ. J was trimmed by 5 bases and V by 3 bases; bases with no gene match: 7. CDR3: CASSQELAGEVDTQYF. The CDR3 nucleotides read TGTGCCAGCAGCCAGGAACTAGCGGGGGAAGTAGATACGCAGTATTTT.

This clone has only one observation. The V and J genes are TRBV28 and TRBJ1-5, with 7 bases matching TRBD1. J gave up 8 bases and V 10 bases, and 8 bases lay outside the gene matches. Germline V gene lookup returns CDR1 MDHEN and CDR2 SYDVKM. The CDR3 consists of 12 residues. The DNA of the CDR3 is TGTGCCACCGACAGTCAGGGGGAGCCCCAGCATTTT. Amino acids: CATDSQGEPQHF.

This chain connects TRBV6-6 to TRBJ2-7; TRBD2 matches 7 bases. Germline V gives CDR1 MNHNY, CDR2 SVGAGI (reference sequence). V shed 0 bases and J 7 bases; nucleotides not matched to a gene: 9. The CDR3 is 15 amino acids. The CDR3 sequence is CASSYSGGRGWEQYF. In DNA, the CDR3 is TGTGCCAGCAGTTACTCGGGAGGGAGGGGTTGGGAGCAGTACTTC.

The rearrangement uses TRBV28 and TRBJ1-6; D is undetermined. The CDR3 totals 9 residues. V lost 3 bases and J 13 bases, leaving 1 base between the germline ends. CDR1 is MDHEN and CDR2 is SYDVKM in the germline V gene. The CDR3 nucleotides read TGTGCCAGCAGTTTCCCCCTCCACTTT. Its protein is CASSFPLHF.

This chain links TRBV7-2 with TRBJ1-6, with 8 positions matching TRBD1. The CDR3 loop spans 15 amino acids. CDR1 is SGHTA and CDR2 is FQGNSA in the germline V gene. V dropped 7 bases and J dropped 7; count of bases not matched to a gene: 9. CDR3 protein: CASTWTGQYNSPLHF. DNA for the CDR3: TGTGCCAGCACCTGGACAGGGCAGTACAATTCACCCCTCCACTTT.

This sequence joins TRBV6-5 and TRBJ2-7, with TRBD2 matching 7 bases. V lost 6 bases and J lost 4; bases outside the gene matches: 6. The CDR3 has 13 residues. CDR1 and CDR2 (germline): MNHEY, SVGAGI. As DNA, the CDR3 is TGTGCCAGCAGCCTCTCGGGGGGTTACGAGCAGTACTTC. Amino acid sequence: CASSLSGGYEQYF.

The chain recombines TRBV5-6 with TRBJ1-2; 9 nucleotides align to TRBD1. Germline-derived CDR1 and CDR2 are SGHDT and YYEEEE. The junction had 12 bases not matched to a gene; V was cut back by 0 bases and J by 3 bases. The CDR3 is 18 amino acids. CDR3: CASSLEETGGPYHYGYTF. The CDR3 nucleotides read TGTGCCAGCAGCTTGGAGGAGACAGGGGGGCCCTACCACTATGGCTACACCTTC. The whole variable domain, filled in from reference TRBV5-6 and TRBJ1-2, reads DAGVTQSPTHLIKTRGQQVTLRCSPKSGHDTVSWYQQALGQGPQFIFQYYEEEERQRGNFPDRFSGHQFPNYSSELNVNALLLGDSALYLCASSLEETGGPYHYGYTFGSGTRLTVV.

V and J are TRBV4-1 and TRBJ1-2; TRBD1 might be the D (5 bases). This CDR3 is built from 15 residues. Trimming removed 1 base at V and 4 bases at J, with 13 bases between. Germline V lookup: CDR1 MGHRA, CDR2 YSYEKL. The CDR3 spells CASSQARVGTYGYTF. The CDR3 DNA reads as TGCGCCAGCAGCCAAGCCCGAGTAGGGACCTATGGCTACACCTTC.

The chain joins TRBV18 to TRBJ2-2; D is unresolved. CDR3 size: 13 residues. V was shortened by 1 base and J by 6 bases, with 6 bases between the two germline ends. CDR1 and CDR2 from the germline V gene are KGHSH and LQKENI. The CDR3 reads CASSPLPAGELFF. In DNA form, the CDR3 reads TGTGCCAGCTCACCACTCCCAGCCGGGGAGCTGTTTTTT.